This T cell receptor beta chain was captured by sequencing in a study of fetal regulatory T cell absence and autoimmunity. This CDR3 has 16 residues. Looked up from germline, CDR1 is SGHNT and CDR2 is YYREEE (reference sequence). V dropped 4 bases and J dropped 2 bases, with 17 bases sitting between them. Produced via immunoSEQ multiplex PCR; TCRdb's table is partial and in-frame only. Here the sample spans around 45,000 clones, about four fifths being singletons. The sample comprised cord blood. This chain joins TRBV5-4 and TRBJ2-3; no clear D. The source of this sequence is a newborn boy with IPEX syndrome. This CDR3 reads CASSKAPLRNTDTQYF. CDR3 nucleotide sequence: TGTGCCAGCAGCAAGGCCCCTTTGCGGAACACAGATACGCAGTATTTT.